The 18 T cell receptor beta chains given below trace back to one sample, sequenced in a study of cytomegalovirus exposure and HLA in healthy donors. PCR was performed using 60 Vbeta and 13 Jbeta primers. Sequencing was performed with immunoSEQ multiplex PCR; in TCRdb, only in-frame clones are kept and a portion is missing. The data contain 90,000 or so clones, approximately 76% of them seen just once; the ten biggest clones take up roughly 9.1%. Sequenced material: PBMCs. All receptors come from a man under 40 in good health and CMV-seropositive.

The table lists this clone with a few counts. The chain has TRBV4-1 and TRBJ1-1; no reliable D call. The germline gives CDR1 MGHRA, CDR2 YSYEKL. Trimming removed 3 bases at V and 1 base at J, with 6 bases between. This CDR3 is 13 amino acids long. Here the CDR3 reads CASSHPGNTEAFF. CDR3 nucleotides: TGCGCCAGCAGCCACCCAGGGAACACTGAAGCTTTCTTT.

The CDR3 is CASSEFWVGDKGIGSGNTIYF. In DNA form, the CDR3 reads TGTGCCAGCAGTGAATTTTGGGTGGGGGACAAGGGGATCGGGTCTGGAAACACCATATATTTT. This sequence joins TRBV6-1 and TRBJ1-3; a possible D gene is TRBD1 (6 bases). Germline V gene lookup returns CDR1 MNHNS and CDR2 SASEGT. The germline V and J ends were trimmed by 2 bases and 1 base, with 27 bases remaining between them. The CDR3 is 21 residues long.

The chain employs TRBV5-4 and TRBJ2-1; the match to TRBD2 covers 12 bases. This CDR3 has 18 amino acids. CDR1 and CDR2 (germline): SGHNT, YYREEE (reference sequence). Losses at the gene ends were 0 bases for V and 1 base for J; bases not matched to a gene: 5. Here the CDR3 DNA reads TGTGCCAGCAGCTTGGGGACTAGCGGGGCGGGTTCCTACAATGAGCAGTTCTTC. The encoded protein is CASSLGTSGAGSYNEQFF.

The rearrangement uses TRBV27 and TRBJ2-7; a possible D gene is TRBD1 (5 bases). This CDR3 has 13 residues. V lost 4 bases and J 1 base, leaving 8 bases between the germline ends. Germline CDR1 MNHEY, CDR2 SMNVEV (reference sequence). The chain's CDR3 is CASSYQGSYEQYF. The CDR3 region has the DNA TGTGCCAGCAGTTATCAGGGTTCCTACGAGCAGTACTTC.

The chain carries TRBV7-2 and TRBJ2-2, with D possibly TRBD1 on 5 matching bases. The CDR3 has 17 amino acids. V lost 3 bases to trimming and J lost 1 base, with 15 bases between them. Germline lookup yields CDR1 SGHTA and CDR2 FQGNSA. The CDR3 coding sequence is TGTGCCAGCAGCTTTGTCTGGGGCAGGGTGAACACCGGGGAGCTGTTTTTT. Translation: CASSFVWGRVNTGELFF.

The chain employs TRBV25-1 and TRBJ2-3, with 8 bases matching TRBD1. Germline trimming cut 4 bases from V and 1 base from J; bases unmatched to any gene: 4. This CDR3 has 15 amino acids. Germline CDR1 reads MGHDK; CDR2 reads SYGVNS. CDR3 in DNA: TGTGCCAGCAGTGCCCGGGACAGGCGCACAGATACGCAGTATTTT. This sequence encodes CASSARDRRTDTQYF.

Here the CDR3 reads CARSLVGPGLAGGSGTDTQYF. The CDR3 DNA sequence: TGTGCCAGAAGCTTAGTCGGGCCGGGACTAGCGGGGGGTTCGGGCACAGATACGCAGTATTTT. The rearrangement joins TRBV7-5 to TRBJ2-3; the table's D call, TRBD2, was not checked against the DNA. TRBV7-5 constitutes a pseudogene. This CDR3 comprises 21 residues.

The chain joins TRBV7-7 to TRBJ2-5; 10 bases agree with TRBD2. Germline V gene lookup returns CDR1 SSHAT and CDR2 FNYEAQ (reference sequence). CDR3 length: 15 residues. J was trimmed by 5 bases and V by 1 base; bases with no gene match: 4. This CDR3 reads CASSLVAGGGETQYF. CDR3 nucleotide sequence: TGTGCCAGCAGCTTAGTAGCGGGGGGAGGCGAGACCCAGTACTTC.

The chain recombines TRBV15 with TRBJ1-5; no clear D. Trimming stripped 6 bases from V and 3 bases from J, with 12 bases between. Germline loops: CDR1 LNHNV, CDR2 YYDKDF (reference sequence). This CDR3 comprises 14 residues. The CDR3 reads CATRGNWVNQPQHF. CDR3 DNA sequence: TGTGCCACCAGGGGCAACTGGGTCAATCAGCCCCAGCATTTT.

The chain links TRBV30 to TRBJ2-3; a possible D gene is TRBD2 (6 bases). Germline CDR1 is GTSNPN and CDR2 is SVGIG (reference sequence). V was shortened by 2 bases and J by 6 bases, with 12 bases between the two germline ends. This CDR3 comprises 13 residues. The CDR3 nucleotides read TGTGCCTGGAGTATCTTACTAGCCGATACGCAGTATTTT. This codes for CAWSILLADTQYF. Full variable domain (outside the CDR3, taken from reference TRBV30 and TRBJ2-3): SQTIHQWPATLVQPVGSPLSLECTVEGTSNPNLYWYRQAAGRGLQLLFYSVGIGQISSEVPQNLSASRPQDRQFILSSKKLLLSDSGFYLCAWSILLADTQYFGPGTRLTVL.

J is TRBJ2-3 and V is TRBV13; a possible D gene is TRBD1 (6 bases). V was clipped by 5 bases and J by 4 bases, with 13 bases between them. Per germline, CDR1 PRHDT and CDR2 FYEKMQ (reference sequence). The CDR3 is 14 residues long. CDR3 DNA: TGTGCCAGCAGCCACAGGGAAGGGGCAGATACGCAGTATTTT. Protein product: CASSHREGADTQYF.

The table lists this clone with a few counts. The CDR3 here is CASSLEHPYGYTF. DNA for the CDR3: TGTGCCAGCAGCTTAGAACACCCCTATGGCTACACCTTC. The V call is TRBV7-9, the J call TRBJ1-2; no clear D. Between the trimmed V and J ends, which lost 1 base and 4 bases, there was a span of 7 bases. Germline V gene sequence: CDR1 SEHNR, CDR2 FQNEAQ (reference sequence). The CDR3 is 13 residues long. The variable domain in full, completed from reference TRBV7-9 and TRBJ1-2, reads DTGVSQNPRHKITKRGQNVTFRCDPISEHNRLYWYRQTLGQGPEFLTYFQNEAQLEKSRLLSDRFSAERPKGSFSTLEIQRTEQGDSAMYLCASSLEHPYGYTFGSGTRLTVV.

This rearrangement joins TRBV7-9 to TRBJ2-1; D gene uncertain. The CDR3 has 13 amino acids. CDR1 and CDR2 (germline): SEHNR, FQNEAQ (reference sequence). Trimming took off 1 base at V and 5 bases at J, with 6 bases between the two ends. For the CDR3, the DNA is TGTGCCAGCAGCTTAGTGCGGAACAATGAGCAGTTCTTC. Protein product: CASSLVRNNEQFF.

The rearrangement links TRBV2 to TRBJ1-4; D possibly corresponds to TRBD1 (6 bases). This CDR3 has 16 residues. With 8 bases removed from V and 2 bases from J, the gap between germline ends came to 18 bases. Germline V gene sequence: CDR1 SNHLY, CDR2 FYNNEI. The CDR3 nucleotides read TGTGCCAGCCGAGCAGGGGACCTACTTACTAATGAAAAACTGTTTTTT. It yields the protein CASRAGDLLTNEKLFF.

The chain links TRBV4-1 to TRBJ2-7, with TRBD1 as a possible D gene (5 bases). Trimming took off 1 base at V and 6 bases at J, with 16 bases between the two ends. The CDR3 has 15 amino acids. Germline values: CDR1 MGHRA, CDR2 YSYEKL. The CDR3 DNA reads as TGCGCCAGCAGCCAAGCCCCAGGGATTCCCCTCGAGCAGTACTTC. It specifies CASSQAPGIPLEQYF.

The V gene is TRBV18, the J gene TRBJ2-2, with 7 bases fitting TRBD1. Trimming at V came to 6 bases and at J to 7 bases, leaving 5 bases not matched to a gene. The CDR3 is 13 residues long. Germline V gives CDR1 KGHSH, CDR2 LQKENI. CDR3 in amino acids: CASSRQGDGELFF. The CDR3 nucleotides are TGTGCCAGCTCTCGACAGGGCGACGGGGAGCTGTTTTTT.

This clone has more than one count but fewer than ten. This CDR3 reads CASSLTSYNEQFF. The CDR3 nucleotides read TGTGCCAGCAGCTTGACTAGCTACAATGAGCAGTTCTTC. The rearrangement links TRBV7-2 to TRBJ2-1; tentatively, D is TRBD2 (6 bases). The V and J ends lost 3 bases and 3 bases respectively, with 6 bases between them. The germline V gene has CDR1 SGHTA and CDR2 FQGNSA. The CDR3 covers 13 residues.

As for this clone: An end of the junction differs from the germline gene, which may be a read error. The rearrangement links TRBV6-1 to TRBJ1-1, with D possibly TRBD1 on 5 matching bases. The CDR3 covers 14 residues. CDR1 MNHNS and CDR2 SASEGT come from the germline V gene. CDR3 loop: CGSGIRGLNTEAFF. The CDR3, as DNA: TGTGGCAGCGGTATAAGGGGTTTGAACACTGAAGCTTTCTTT.